A selection of T cell receptor beta chains follows, all from one sample in a study of blood T cell repertoires in COVID-19. Profiled with immunoSEQ multiplex PCR; TCRdb holds only in-frame clones, not every one. The sample has 250,000 or so clones, 86% seen once. Sequencing used peripheral blood. These receptors were collected from a man aged 25-40 years with active or convalescent COVID-19. CDR3s include the opening cysteine and the closing phenylalanine or tryptophan. The D gene is left open where the match is weak. Clone size, where shown, is once, few, many, or a class for clones that have expanded.

J gene	clone size	D gene	V gene	CDR3 protein	CDR3 DNA
TRBJ1-2	once	NA	TRBV13	CASSPAGESDGYTF	TGTGCCAGCAGCCCGGCGGGGGAGTCGGATGGCTACACCTTC
TRBJ2-1	NA	TRBD2	TRBV7-2	CASSLIAGEGNEQFF	TGTGCCAGCAGCTTAATTGCGGGGGAGGGAAATGAGCAGTTCTTC
TRBJ2-7	NA	NA	TRBV3-1/TRBV3-2	CASSQVLTGAYEQYF	TGTGCCAGCAGCCAAGTTTTGACAGGCGCCTACGAGCAGTACTTC
TRBJ2-7	NA	NA	TRBV7-6	CASSIAGGGLEQYF	TGTGCCAGCAGCATAGCAGGGGGGGGTCTCGAGCAGTACTTC
TRBJ1-5	NA	TRBD1	TRBV6-2/TRBV6-3	CASSSDREGEQPQHF	TGTGCCAGCAGCTCGGACAGGGAAGGAGAGCAGCCCCAGCATTTT
TRBJ2-5	NA	TRBD2	TRBV5-1	CASSPRTSQETQYF	TGCGCCAGCAGCCCCAGGACTAGCCAAGAGACCCAGTACTTC
TRBJ1-2	NA	NA	TRBV3-1/TRBV3-2	CASSERAGYGYTF	TGTGCCAGCAGCGAGAGGGCTGGCTATGGCTACACCTTC
TRBJ2-1	once	TRBD2	TRBV9	CASSPGGTTAGEQFF	TGTGCCAGCAGCCCAGGTGGGACTACAGCGGGTGAGCAGTTCTTC
TRBJ1-5	NA	NA	TRBV6-5	CASSYSPGSNQPQHF	TGTGCCAGCAGTTACTCCCCAGGTAGCAATCAGCCCCAGCATTTT
TRBJ1-1	NA	TRBD1	TRBV6-1	CASSESGGFTEAFF	TGTGCCAGCAGTGAGTCAGGGGGCTTCACTGAAGCTTTCTTT